This T cell receptor (beta chain) was captured by sequencing in a study of blood T cell repertoires in COVID-19. Sequencing was performed with immunoSEQ multiplex PCR; in TCRdb, only in-frame clones are kept and a portion is missing. Of 270,000 or so clones in the sample, more than 70% are singletons; the top ten hold 0.95% to 1.5%. This receptor was taken from a woman between 40 and 50 years old with acute COVID-19. Sequenced sample: PBMCs or T cells enriched from blood (not recorded which).

Written as DNA, the CDR3 is TGTGCCAGCAGTGAAGGGACAGGGGTTCGTACTGAAGCTTTCTTT. Encoded protein: CASSEGTGVRTEAFF. V gene TRBV6-1 combines with J gene TRBJ1-1, with 9 bases aligning to TRBD1. Losses at the gene ends were 1 base for V and 5 bases for J; bases not matched to a gene: 5. The CDR3 is 15 residues long. Germline lookup yields CDR1 MNHNS and CDR2 SASEGT.